Each of the 14 T cell receptor beta chains below was sequenced from the same sample in a study of human T cells and chemical hapten exposure. Time point here: patch test 2, 6 weeks after DPC sensitization. The treatment was: therapeutic diphenylcyclopropenone sensitization with weekly scalp DPC. TCRdb re-derived calls from the RACE reads in MiXCR, one entry per CDR3 protein. The sample has about 54,000 distinct CDR3 sequences, 7.5% to 10% seen once. The sample consisted of whole blood, taken in connection with sensitization to the hapten diphenylcyclopropenone (DPC). The receptors derive from a woman aged 50 to 60 with alopecia areata. Some clones in this sample may be carry-over from other donors' samples.

This clonotype was recorded a few times. The gene calls are TRBV3-1 and TRBJ1-5, with D uncertain. CDR1 and CDR2 (germline): LGHDT, YNNKEL (reference sequence). The CDR3 has 13 residues. Trimming pared 4 bases from V and 7 bases from J, leaving 11 bases between. CDR3 loop: CASSPTRYQPQHF. The CDR3 DNA reads as TGTGCCAGCAGCCCCACAAGGTACCAGCCCCAGCATTTT.

V gene TRBV5-1 combines with J gene TRBJ2-6; D is uncertain. This CDR3 contains 17 residues. V gave up 0 bases and J gave up 0 bases, with 10 bases separating them. CDR1 and CDR2 (germline): SGHRS, YFSETQ. CDR3 residues: CASSLEGRSSGANVLTF. The CDR3 DNA sequence: TGCGCCAGCAGCTTGGAGGGCAGGTCCTCTGGGGCCAACGTCCTGACTTTC.

This clonotype was seen many times. This chain uses TRBV20-1 with TRBJ2-3, with a weak D call TRBD1 (7 bases). CDR3 length equals 16 residues. Germline V gene lookup returns CDR1 DFQATT and CDR2 SNEGSKA (reference sequence). V was trimmed by 3 bases and J by 2 bases, leaving 18 bases between them. CDR3 residues: CSARVPPGGITDTQYF. The CDR3 region has the DNA TGCAGTGCTAGGGTCCCCCCAGGGGGGATCACAGATACGCAGTATTTT.

Concerning this clonotype: A single base separates this from a much larger clone, so it may be a read error. V and J are TRBV27 and TRBJ2-7; 7 nucleotides line up with TRBD1. The CDR3 covers 16 residues. V shed 5 bases and J 6 bases; nucleotides not matched to a gene: 16. CDR1 MNHEY and CDR2 SMNVEV come from the germline V gene (reference sequence). The CDR3 loop reads CASSLNLGTEASEQYF. The CDR3 DNA reads TGTGCCAGCAGTCTAAACCTCGGGACAGAGGCCTCCGAGCAGTACTTC.

This clonotype came up many times. The V and J genes are TRBV28 and TRBJ1-6; 9 bases agree with TRBD1. Per germline, CDR1 MDHEN and CDR2 SYDVKM. This CDR3 contains 15 residues. V lost 6 bases and J lost 9; bases outside the gene matches: 9. The CDR3 region is CASSQETGGGSPLHF. The CDR3 DNA sequence: TGTGCCAGCAGCCAGGAGACAGGGGGAGGTTCACCCCTCCACTTT.

This clonotype was observed a few times. This chain joins TRBV11-2 and TRBJ2-5; the match to TRBD2 covers 13 bases. CDR1 SGHAT and CDR2 FQNNGV come from the germline V gene. The CDR3 spans 17 residues. V gave up 5 bases and J gave up 1 base; unmatched junction bases: 7. The CDR3 protein is CASSPRTSGGRQETQYF. The CDR3 DNA is TGTGCCAGCAGCCCCAGGACTAGCGGGGGCCGCCAAGAGACCCAGTACTTC.

This clonotype was observed a few times. The chain combines TRBV20-1 with TRBJ2-7; D could derive from TRBD1 or TRBD2 (5 bases each). The V gene lost 6 bases and the J gene lost 4 bases, with 13 bases spanning the gap. Per germline, CDR1 DFQATT and CDR2 SNEGSKA (reference sequence). This CDR3 region has 12 residues. The CDR3 loop is CSASKGEYEQYF. Here the CDR3 DNA reads TGCAGTGCATCTAAAGGGGAGTACGAGCAGTACTTC.

The chain combines TRBV5-8 with TRBJ2-7, with 9 bases matching TRBD1. Trimming removed 5 bases from V and 4 bases from J; junction bases left unmatched: 13. CDR3 length equals 16 residues. Germline V gene sequence: CDR1 SGHTS, CDR2 YDEGEE. As DNA, the CDR3 is TGTGCCAGCAGGTTCACTGCCGGGACAGGGTATTACGAGCAGTACTTC. Its translation: CASRFTAGTGYYEQYF.

This clonotype was found a few times. This rearrangement joins TRBV29-1 to TRBJ2-1; 10 nucleotides line up with TRBD2. Trimming took 7 bases from V and 7 from J; bases not matched to a gene: 10. This CDR3 has 14 amino acids. Germline V lookup: CDR1 SQVTM, CDR2 ANQGSEA. CDR3 bases: TGCAGCGCTGGGCTAGCGGGAGTTAGTAATGAGCAGTTCTTC. This encodes CSAGLAGVSNEQFF.

In its sample, this clonotype was seen a few times. The junction departs from germline at one end; a sequencing error may be responsible. The chain has TRBV5-8 and TRBJ2-7; TRBD1 matches 8 bases. The CDR3 has 16 residues. CDR1 SGHTS and CDR2 YDEGEE come from the germline V gene. CDR3 amino acids: CASTSTGAGGGLALHF. The CDR3 DNA reads as TGTGCCAGCACCTCGACAGGGGCAGGTGGTGGGCTAGCCCTCCACTTC.

This clonotype was picked up many times. The chain recombines TRBV5-4 with TRBJ2-1; D not certain. V shed 7 bases and J shed 1 base, with 15 bases lying between them. The CDR3 has 15 residues. Germline V gives CDR1 SGHNT, CDR2 YYREEE (reference sequence). The CDR3 loop is CASAIASASYNEQFF. DNA of the CDR3: TGTGCCAGCGCCATCGCAAGCGCTTCCTACAATGAGCAGTTCTTC.

This clonotype appeared a few times. The gene calls are TRBV15 and TRBJ2-3; possible D gene TRBD2, 6 bases. The CDR3 has 16 amino acids. CDR1 and CDR2 (germline): LNHNV, YYDKDF (reference sequence). V dropped 0 bases and J dropped 1 base, with 11 bases sitting between them. The CDR3 region has the DNA TGTGCCACCAGCAGAGAATGGAGGGAGGGCACAGATACGCAGTATTTT. It translates to CATSREWREGTDTQYF.

There are many counts of this clonotype. The chain recombines TRBV9 with TRBJ1-2; D not resolved. Germline lookup yields CDR1 SGDLS and CDR2 YYNGEE. This CDR3 contains 15 residues. Trimming removed 0 bases at V and 0 bases at J, with 9 bases between. The DNA of the CDR3 is TGTGCCAGCAGCGTAGTGGCCTACCCTAACTATGGCTACACCTTC. Amino acids: CASSVVAYPNYGYTF.

A few counts support this clonotype. V usage is TRBV4-3 and J usage is TRBJ2-3; D possibly corresponds to TRBD1 (6 bases). Trimming removed 0 bases at V and 7 bases at J, with 14 bases between. CDR1 and CDR2 from the germline V gene are LGHNA and YSLEER. The CDR3 contains 15 residues. CDR3 sequence: CASSQDRAGVYTQYF. The CDR3 bases are TGCGCCAGCAGCCAAGATCGGGCAGGGGTGTATACGCAGTATTTT.